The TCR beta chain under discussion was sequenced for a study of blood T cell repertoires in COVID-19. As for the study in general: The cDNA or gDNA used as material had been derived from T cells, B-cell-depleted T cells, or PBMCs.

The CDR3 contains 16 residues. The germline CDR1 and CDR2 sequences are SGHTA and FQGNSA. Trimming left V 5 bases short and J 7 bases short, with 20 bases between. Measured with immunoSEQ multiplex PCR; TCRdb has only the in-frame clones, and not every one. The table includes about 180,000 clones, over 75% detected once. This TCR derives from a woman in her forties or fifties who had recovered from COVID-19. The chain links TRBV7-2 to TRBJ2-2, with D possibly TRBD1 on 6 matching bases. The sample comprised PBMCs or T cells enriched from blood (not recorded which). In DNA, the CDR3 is TGTGCCAGCAGCGCCCCCTTTCCGCAGGGGCACGGGGAGCTGTTTTTT. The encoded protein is CASSAPFPQGHGELFF.